These 21 T cell receptor beta chains came from one sample sequenced in a study of blood T cell repertoires in COVID-19. Measured with immunoSEQ multiplex PCR; TCRdb has only the in-frame clones, and not every one. This sample carries under 200,000 clones, about 86% of them seen once, and the ten largest clones take around 6.6%. Sequences were obtained from peripheral blood. Every receptor here comes from a man aged 50 to 59 with active or convalescent COVID-19.

V and J are TRBV9 and TRBJ2-6; possibly TRBD2 for D (5 bases). CDR1 is SGDLS and CDR2 is YYNGEE in the germline V gene. The CDR3 length is 18 residues. Trimming took off 4 bases at V and 4 bases at J, with 21 bases between the two ends. CDR3 loop: CASSSPVRSPGGANVLTF. CDR3 bases: TGTGCCAGCAGCTCGCCTGTGAGATCACCGGGGGGGGCCAACGTCCTGACTTTC.

This chain joins TRBV11-2 and TRBJ2-1, with TRBD1 as a possible D gene (6 bases). The CDR3 consists of 15 residues. With 3 bases removed from V and 4 bases from J, the gap between germline ends came to 13 bases. Germline V gene lookup returns CDR1 SGHAT and CDR2 FQNNGV. The DNA of the CDR3 is TGTGCCAGCAGCTTTTCCGCAGGGGAGTACAATGAGCAGTTCTTC. As protein: CASSFSAGEYNEQFF. The full variable domain, rest sourced from reference TRBV11-2 and TRBJ2-1, is EAGVAQSPRYKIIEKRQSVAFWCNPISGHATLYWYQQILGQGPKLLIQFQNNGVVDDSQLPKDRFSAERLKGVDSTLKIQPAKLEDSAVYLCASSFSAGEYNEQFFGPGTRLTVL.

This chain joins TRBV15 and TRBJ2-1, with 8 bases that match TRBD2. Germline trimming cut 0 bases from V and 7 bases from J; bases unmatched to any gene: 8. The CDR3 consists of 16 residues. Germline V gene lookup returns CDR1 LNHNV and CDR2 YYDKDF (reference sequence). The CDR3: CATSRDPGGPWNEQFF. Written as DNA, the CDR3 is TGTGCCACCAGCAGAGATCCGGGAGGGCCTTGGAATGAGCAGTTCTTC.

The chain couples TRBV19 to TRBJ1-3; no definite D call. The CDR3 spans 15 residues. V was pared by 4 bases and J by 1 base, with 11 bases between. Germline CDR1 reads LNHDA; CDR2 reads SQIVND (reference sequence). The CDR3 is CASSKTRISGNTIYF. The CDR3 nucleotides read TGTGCCAGTAGTAAGACACGGATTTCTGGAAACACCATATATTTT. The whole variable domain, remainder taken from reference TRBV19 and TRBJ1-3, is DGGITQSPKYLFRKEGQNVTLSCEQNLNHDAMYWYRQDPGQGLRLIYYSQIVNDFQKGDIAEGYSVSREKKESFPLTVTSAQKNPTAFYLCASSKTRISGNTIYFGEGSWLTVV.

This chain connects TRBV7-8 to TRBJ2-7, with 13 bases aligning to TRBD2. V lost 2 bases to trimming and J lost 2 bases; unmatched junction nucleotides: 6. The CDR3 covers 17 residues. The V gene's germline CDR1 is SGHVS and CDR2 FQNEAQ. The DNA of the CDR3 is TGTGCCAGCAGCTTATCTGGGACTAGCGGGATCCCCTACGAGCAGTACTTC. Translated: CASSLSGTSGIPYEQYF.

V and J are TRBV5-3 and TRBJ1-5; TRBD1 is a possible D gene (5 bases). TRBV5-3 is classed as an ORF, of uncertain function. Trimming cost V 0 bases and J 1 base, with 11 bases left between them. The length of the CDR3 is 16 residues. CDR3 in DNA: TGTGCCAGAAGCTTGGGGAGGGGAGACAGCAATCAGCCCCAGCATTTT. Its protein is CARSLGRGDSNQPQHF.

V usage is TRBV4-2 and J usage is TRBJ2-5; no clear D gene. The CDR3 length is 14 residues. Germline assignment: CDR1 LGHNA and CDR2 YNFKEQ. V gave up 0 bases and J gave up 2 bases, with 7 bases separating them. The CDR3 is CASSQEGRQETQYF. DNA for the CDR3: TGTGCCAGCAGCCAAGAGGGCAGACAAGAGACCCAGTACTTC.

The gene calls are TRBV11-2 and TRBJ2-1; TRBD2 agrees at 9 bases. Germline trimming cut 8 bases from V and 3 bases from J; bases unmatched to any gene: 11. The germline V gene has CDR1 SGHAT and CDR2 FQNNGV. This CDR3 is built from 16 residues. The CDR3 reads CASGPGLAFVYNEQFF. The CDR3 DNA is TGTGCCAGCGGACCGGGACTAGCTTTTGTCTACAATGAGCAGTTCTTC.

The chain carries TRBV9 and TRBJ1-3; 10 bases line up with TRBD1. This CDR3 comprises 17 residues. Germline loops: CDR1 SGDLS, CDR2 YYNGEE. The ends lost 0 bases at V and 0 bases at J; junction bases unmatched: 3. This chain's CDR3 is CASSVGGQGNSGNTIYF. Here the CDR3 DNA reads TGTGCCAGCAGCGTAGGGGGACAGGGGAACTCTGGAAACACCATATATTTT.

The chain carries TRBV5-1 and TRBJ2-7, with TRBD1 matching 9 bases. CDR1 is SGHRS and CDR2 is YFSETQ in the germline V gene. V lost 3 bases, J lost 5 bases, and 12 bases stayed unmatched. CDR3 length: 16 amino acids. CDR3 sequence reads: CASSSNPGQGMNEQYF. DNA of the CDR3: TGCGCCAGCAGCTCAAATCCGGGACAGGGAATGAACGAGCAGTACTTC.

The CDR3: CASSLMGQVSYEQYF. CDR3 DNA sequence: TGTGCCAGCAGCTTAATGGGACAGGTATCTTACGAGCAGTACTTC. This chain connects TRBV7-8 to TRBJ2-7; 8 bases are shared with TRBD1. The V gene's germline CDR1 is SGHVS and CDR2 FQNEAQ. The CDR3 consists of 15 residues. V lost 2 bases and J lost 4; bases outside the gene matches: 7. Looking up the rest from reference TRBV7-8 and TRBJ2-7 gives the full variable domain: GAGVSQSPRYKVAKRGQDVALRCDPISGHVSLFWYQQALGQGPEFLTYFQNEAQLDKSGLPSDRFFAERPEGSVSTLKIQRTQQEDSAVYLCASSLMGQVSYEQYFGPGTRLTVT.

The chain combines TRBV3-1 (or the pseudogene TRBV3-2) with TRBJ1-2; weak D call: TRBD1 (6 bases). There are 17 residues in the CDR3. CDR1 and CDR2 (germline): LGHDT, YNNKEL (reference sequence). V dropped 2 bases and J dropped 4 bases, with 20 bases sitting between them. CDR3 nucleotides: TGTGCCAGCAGCCAACCGGCCCGGGCGGGGGCCCCCTATGGCTACACCTTC. Its protein is CASSQPARAGAPYGYTF.

The chain employs TRBV10-3 and TRBJ1-2; D is possibly TRBD1 (6 bases). With 4 bases removed from V and 8 bases from J, the gap between germline ends came to 11 bases. The CDR3 consists of 12 residues. Germline-derived CDR1 and CDR2 are ENHRY and SYGVKD. This CDR3 reads CAISARGQGYTF. CDR3 nucleotide sequence: TGTGCCATCAGTGCCAGGGGACAAGGCTACACCTTC.

V usage is TRBV27 and J usage is TRBJ1-2; weak D call: TRBD1 (6 bases). This CDR3 has 12 amino acids. Germline V lookup: CDR1 MNHEY, CDR2 SMNVEV (reference sequence). V was clipped by 11 bases and J by 3 bases, with 13 bases between them. CDR3 coding DNA: TGTGCCGGCCGGGACACCGACTATGGCTACACCTTC. This translates into CAGRDTDYGYTF.

The V and J genes are TRBV2 and TRBJ2-7; 10 bases agree with TRBD1. J gave up 4 bases and V 6 bases, and 6 bases lay outside the gene matches. The germline CDR1 and CDR2 sequences are SNHLY and FYNNEI. CDR3 length: 14 residues. CDR3 sequence: CASRPGQGIYEQYF. The CDR3 nucleotides read TGTGCCAGCAGACCGGGACAGGGGATATACGAGCAGTACTTC.

This rearrangement joins TRBV30 to TRBJ1-2, with TRBD1 matching over 7 bases. The CDR3 totals 13 residues. Germline CDR1 and CDR2: GTSNPN and SVGIG (reference sequence). The junction had 8 bases not matched to a gene; V was cut back by 2 bases and J by 8 bases. CDR3 in DNA: TGTGCCTGGAGTAGGTCAGGGGGTTACGGCTACACCTTC. Protein: CAWSRSGGYGYTF.

V and J are TRBV10-3 and TRBJ1-3; TRBD1 matches 9 bases. Germline assignment: CDR1 ENHRY and CDR2 SYGVKD. After removal of 2 bases from V and 0 bases from J, the junction contained 2 bases not matched to a gene. The CDR3 is made up of 16 amino acids. The CDR3 region is CAISEPTGGSGNTIYF. CDR3 in DNA: TGTGCCATCAGTGAGCCGACAGGGGGCTCTGGAAACACCATATATTTT.

This clone occurred a few times. The gene calls are TRBV24-1 and TRBJ1-2; D is unresolved. The CDR3 runs to 13 residues. V shed 4 bases and J shed 2 bases, with 7 bases lying between them. Germline V gene lookup returns CDR1 KGHDR and CDR2 SFDVKD. The CDR3 here is CATSEGGNYGYTF. The DNA of the CDR3 is TGTGCCACCAGTGAAGGAGGGAACTATGGCTACACCTTC.

The V call is TRBV9, the J call TRBJ2-1; 12 nucleotides match TRBD2. The J segment lost 6 bases and the V segment lost 4 bases, leaving 8 bases of the junction unmatched. The germline CDR1 and CDR2 sequences are SGDLS and YYNGEE. The CDR3 has 16 amino acids. DNA of the CDR3: TGTGCCAGCAGCCCTCCTAGCGGGGGGGCGATCAATGAGCAGTTCTTC. Its translation is CASSPPSGGAINEQFF. Complete variable domain (other parts from reference TRBV9 and TRBJ2-1): DSGVTQTPKHLITATGQRVTLRCSPRSGDLSVYWYQQSLDQGLQFLIQYYNGEERAKGNILERFSAQQFPDLHSELNLSSLELGDSALYFCASSPPSGGAINEQFFGPGTRLTVL.

The chain couples TRBV6-5 to TRBJ2-1, with a weak D call TRBD2 (6 bases). The ends were cut back, 2 bases at V and 0 bases at J, with 11 bases in the middle. Germline loops: CDR1 MNHEY, CDR2 SVGAGI. This CDR3 spans 16 amino acids. CDR3 sequence: CASSYTPTSSYNEQFF. Here the CDR3 DNA reads TGTGCCAGCAGTTACACCCCGACTAGCTCCTACAATGAGCAGTTCTTC.

The chain joins TRBV19 to TRBJ2-2; D is unresolved. Germline CDR1 reads LNHDA; CDR2 reads SQIVND (reference sequence). Trimming pared 5 bases from V and 6 bases from J, leaving 7 bases between. The length of the CDR3 is 12 residues. The DNA for the CDR3 is TGTGCCAGTAGTGAGTCCGCCGGGGAGCTGTTTTTT. This sequence encodes CASSESAGELFF.